This section outlines one T cell receptor (beta chain) sequence together with its context. This specimen comes from a study of blood T cell repertoires in COVID-19. At the level of the study: COVID-19 samples from acute and convalescent phases originated in the United States, Italy and Spain.

Enrollment of patients from Seattle took place during active infection, with longitudinal follow-up. In the original processing: For nucleated cells, counts were estimated from reference gene primer amplification. Produced via immunoSEQ multiplex PCR; TCRdb's table is partial and in-frame only. V and J calls and clone size are those listed in that table; D and trimming were worked out from the DNA. The repertoire holds about 390,000 clones, with around 87% as singletons. The CDR3 totals 13 residues. V dropped 5 bases and J dropped 1 base, with 8 bases sitting between them. Germline loops: CDR1 KGHSH, CDR2 LQKENI.

J is TRBJ1-1 and V is TRBV18; TRBD1 might be the D (5 bases). This sequence was found in a woman in her sixties or seventies with COVID-19, enrolled during active disease. The material sequenced was peripheral blood. In nucleotides, the CDR3 is TGTGCCAGCTCATTCGACAGGAACACTGAAGCTTTCTTT. Translated, it gives CASSFDRNTEAFF.